This T cell receptor beta chain was captured by sequencing in a study of T cells in Graves' hyperthyroidism and ophthalmopathy. Overall study: Blood from the periphery was taken at initial diagnosis, before any treatment.

Amplified TCR beta CDR3 regions derived from RNA transcripts. HTBI primers were used for first-round RT-PCR of the TCR CDR3. From the multiplex PCR reads, TCRdb called clonotypes with MiXCR, one entry per CDR3 protein. The sample records approximately 420,000 distinct CDR3 sequences, under 15% being singletons. Researchers defined stable Graves' hyperthyroidism as no ophthalmopathy progression within 18 months. Each 10 ml fresh peripheral blood draw supplied the PBMCs. This clonotype showed up just a few times. Its specificity is not known. Study-wide points: Prediction of ophthalmopathy progression came a median approximately 7 months pre-onset.

Trimming at V came to 7 bases and at J to 6 bases, leaving 9 bases not matched to a gene. The CDR3 runs to 13 residues. CDR1 MNHNS and CDR2 SASEGT come from the germline V gene. The TCR sequence derives from a woman aged 25 to 39 with Graves' hyperthyroidism. This rearrangement joins TRBV6-1 to TRBJ2-7; 7 bases match TRBD2. The sample was blood. CDR3: CASNEGGPREQYF. The CDR3 DNA follows: TGTGCCAGCAACGAGGGAGGGCCTCGCGAGCAGTACTTC.